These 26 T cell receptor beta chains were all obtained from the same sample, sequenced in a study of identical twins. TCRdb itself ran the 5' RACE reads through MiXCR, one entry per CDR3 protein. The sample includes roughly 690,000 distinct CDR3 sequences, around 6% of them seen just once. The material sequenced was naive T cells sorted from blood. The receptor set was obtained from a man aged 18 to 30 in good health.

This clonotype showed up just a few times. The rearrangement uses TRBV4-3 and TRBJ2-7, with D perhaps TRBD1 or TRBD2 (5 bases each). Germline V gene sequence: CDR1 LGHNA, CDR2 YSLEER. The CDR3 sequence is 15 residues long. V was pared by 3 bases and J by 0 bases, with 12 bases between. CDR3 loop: CASSHGTANSYEQYF. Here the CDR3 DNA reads TGCGCCAGCAGCCACGGGACCGCCAACTCCTACGAGCAGTACTTC.

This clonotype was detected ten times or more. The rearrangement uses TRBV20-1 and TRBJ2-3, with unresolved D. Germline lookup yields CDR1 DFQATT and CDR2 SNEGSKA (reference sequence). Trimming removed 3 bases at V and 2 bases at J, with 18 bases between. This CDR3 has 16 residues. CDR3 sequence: CSARLALTWDTDTQYF. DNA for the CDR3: TGCAGTGCTAGGTTGGCTCTAACCTGGGACACAGATACGCAGTATTTT.

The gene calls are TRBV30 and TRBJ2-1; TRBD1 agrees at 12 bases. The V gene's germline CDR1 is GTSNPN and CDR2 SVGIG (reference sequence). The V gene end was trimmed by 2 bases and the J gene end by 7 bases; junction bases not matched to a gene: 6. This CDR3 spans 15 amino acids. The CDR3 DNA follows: TGTGCCTGGAGTCCGGGACAGGGGGCGAAGAATGAGCAGTTCTTC. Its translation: CAWSPGQGAKNEQFF.

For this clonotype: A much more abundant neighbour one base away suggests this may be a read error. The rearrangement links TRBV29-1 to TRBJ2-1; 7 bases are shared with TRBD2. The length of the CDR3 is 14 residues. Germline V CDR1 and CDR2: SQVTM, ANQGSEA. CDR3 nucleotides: TGCAGCGTTGAAGATCGTGGTAGCGGGCCCGAGCAGCTCTTC. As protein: CSVEDRGSGPEQLF.

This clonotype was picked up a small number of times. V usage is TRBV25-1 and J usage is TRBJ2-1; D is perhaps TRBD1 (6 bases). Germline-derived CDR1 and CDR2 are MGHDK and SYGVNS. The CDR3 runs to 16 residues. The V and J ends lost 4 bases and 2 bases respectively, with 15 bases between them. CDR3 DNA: TGTGCCAGCAGTGGACGGACAGACCAAACCTACAATGAGCAGTTCTTC. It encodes CASSGRTDQTYNEQFF.

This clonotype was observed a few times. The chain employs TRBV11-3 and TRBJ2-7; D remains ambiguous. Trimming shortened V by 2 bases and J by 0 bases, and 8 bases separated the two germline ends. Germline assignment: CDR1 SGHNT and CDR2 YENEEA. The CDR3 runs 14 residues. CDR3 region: CASSLSPTSYEQYV. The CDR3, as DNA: TGTGCCAGCAGCTTATCCCCCACCTCCTACGAGCAGTACGTC.

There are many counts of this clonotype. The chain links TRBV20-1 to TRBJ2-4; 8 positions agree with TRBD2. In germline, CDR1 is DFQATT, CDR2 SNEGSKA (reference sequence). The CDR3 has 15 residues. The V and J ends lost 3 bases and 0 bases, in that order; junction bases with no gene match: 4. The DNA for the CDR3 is TGCAGTGCTAGTATTAGCGGGATAGCCAAAAACATTCAGTACTTC. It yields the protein CSASISGIAKNIQYF.

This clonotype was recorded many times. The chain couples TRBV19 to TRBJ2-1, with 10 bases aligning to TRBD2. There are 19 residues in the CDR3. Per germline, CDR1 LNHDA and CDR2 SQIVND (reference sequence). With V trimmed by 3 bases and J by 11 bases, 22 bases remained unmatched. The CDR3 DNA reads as TGTGCCAGTAGTATTAGGGCTAGCGGGGGAGAATTCCTCCTCCCAAAGCAGTTCTTC. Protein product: CASSIRASGGEFLLPKQFF.

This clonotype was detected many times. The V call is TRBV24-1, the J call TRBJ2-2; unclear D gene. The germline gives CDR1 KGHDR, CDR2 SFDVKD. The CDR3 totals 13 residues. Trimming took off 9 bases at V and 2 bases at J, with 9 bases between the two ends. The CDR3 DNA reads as TGTGCCACCGCCGTGGCTAACACCGGGGAGCTGTTTTTT. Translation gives CATAVANTGELFF.

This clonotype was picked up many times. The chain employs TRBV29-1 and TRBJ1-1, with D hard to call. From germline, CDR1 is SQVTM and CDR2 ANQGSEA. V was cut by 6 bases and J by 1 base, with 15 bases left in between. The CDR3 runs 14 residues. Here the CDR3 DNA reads TGCAGCGTCGCACGCATTCAGGAGAACACTGAAGCTTTCTTT. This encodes CSVARIQENTEAFF.

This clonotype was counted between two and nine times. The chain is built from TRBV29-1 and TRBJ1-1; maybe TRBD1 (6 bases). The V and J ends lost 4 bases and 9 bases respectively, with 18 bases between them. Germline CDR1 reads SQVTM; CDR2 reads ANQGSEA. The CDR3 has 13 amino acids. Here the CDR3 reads CSVAGTLNKKAFF. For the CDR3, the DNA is TGCAGCGTTGCCGGGACACTGAACAAGAAAGCTTTCTTT.

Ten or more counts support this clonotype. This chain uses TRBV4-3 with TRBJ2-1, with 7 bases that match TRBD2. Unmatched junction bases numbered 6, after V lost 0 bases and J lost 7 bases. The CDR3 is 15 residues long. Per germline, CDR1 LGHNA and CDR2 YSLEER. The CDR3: CASSQDLGGRNEQFF. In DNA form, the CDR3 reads TGCGCCAGCAGCCAAGATCTCGGCGGGAGAAATGAGCAGTTCTTC.

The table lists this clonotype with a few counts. The CDR3 DNA reads TGTGCCAGCTCACCGGAGGGTGCCGAGCAGTACTTC. Translated, it gives CASSPEGAEQYF. V gene TRBV18 combines with J gene TRBJ2-7; perhaps TRBD2 as D (6 bases). CDR3 length equals 12 residues. V shed 3 bases and J shed 6 bases, with 9 bases lying between them. Germline CDR1 reads KGHSH; CDR2 reads LQKENI. Full variable domain (rest looked up from reference TRBV18 and TRBJ2-7): NAGVMQNPRHLVRRRGQEARLRCSPMKGHSHVYWYRQLPEEGLKFMVYLQKENIIDESGMPKERFSAEFPKEGPSILRIQQVVRGDSAAYFCASSPEGAEQYFGPGTRLTVT.

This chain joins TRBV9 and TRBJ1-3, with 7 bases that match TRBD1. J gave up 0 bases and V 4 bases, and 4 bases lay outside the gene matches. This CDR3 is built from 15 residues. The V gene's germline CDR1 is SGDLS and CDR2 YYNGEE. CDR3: CASSLQGNSGNTIYF. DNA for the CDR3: TGTGCCAGCAGCCTACAGGGGAACTCTGGAAACACCATATATTTT. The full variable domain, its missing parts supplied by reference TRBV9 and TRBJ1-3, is DSGVTQTPKHLITATGQRVTLRCSPRSGDLSVYWYQQSLDQGLQFLIQYYNGEERAKGNILERFSAQQFPDLHSELNLSSLELGDSALYFCASSLQGNSGNTIYFGEGSWLTVV.

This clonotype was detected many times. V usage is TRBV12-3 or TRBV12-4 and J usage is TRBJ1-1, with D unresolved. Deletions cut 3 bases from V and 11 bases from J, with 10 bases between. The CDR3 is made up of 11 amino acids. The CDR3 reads CASSLGGWAFF. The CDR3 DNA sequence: TGTGCCAGCAGTTTGGGTGGATGGGCTTTCTTT.

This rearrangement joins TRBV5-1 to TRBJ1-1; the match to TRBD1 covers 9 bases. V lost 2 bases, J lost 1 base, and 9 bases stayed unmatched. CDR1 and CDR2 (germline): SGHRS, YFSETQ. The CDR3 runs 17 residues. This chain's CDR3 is CASSLGTGPPQNTEAFF. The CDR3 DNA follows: TGCGCCAGCAGCTTAGGGACAGGGCCCCCTCAGAACACTGAAGCTTTCTTT.

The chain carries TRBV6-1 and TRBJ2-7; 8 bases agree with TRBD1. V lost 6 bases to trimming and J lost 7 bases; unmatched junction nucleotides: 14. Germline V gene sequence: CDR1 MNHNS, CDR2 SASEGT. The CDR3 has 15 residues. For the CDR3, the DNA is TGTGCCAGCAGCTCAATAAGGACAGGGCCCACGGAGCAGTACTTC. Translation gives CASSSIRTGPTEQYF.

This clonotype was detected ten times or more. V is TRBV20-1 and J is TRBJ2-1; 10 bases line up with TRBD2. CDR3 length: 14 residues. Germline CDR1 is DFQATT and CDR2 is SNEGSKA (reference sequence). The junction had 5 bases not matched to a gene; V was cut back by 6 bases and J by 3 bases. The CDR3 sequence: CSAIGLADYNEQFF. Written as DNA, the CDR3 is TGCAGTGCAATCGGACTAGCGGACTACAATGAGCAGTTCTTC.

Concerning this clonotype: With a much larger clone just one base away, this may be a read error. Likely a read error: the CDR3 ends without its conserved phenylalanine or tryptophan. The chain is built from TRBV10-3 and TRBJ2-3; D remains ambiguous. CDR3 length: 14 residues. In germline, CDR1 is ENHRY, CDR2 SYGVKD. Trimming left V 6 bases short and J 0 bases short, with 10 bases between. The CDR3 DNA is TGTGCCATCAGGTCAGACTCCAGCACAGATACGCAGTATTCT. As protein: CAIRSDSSTDTQYS.

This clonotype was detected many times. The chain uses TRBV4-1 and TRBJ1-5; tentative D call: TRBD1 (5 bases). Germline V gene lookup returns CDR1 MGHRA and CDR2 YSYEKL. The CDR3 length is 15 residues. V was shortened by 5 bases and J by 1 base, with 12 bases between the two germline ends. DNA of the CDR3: TGCGCCAGCAGCACAGAAGGGGCGAGCAATCAGCCCCAGCATTTT. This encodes CASSTEGASNQPQHF.

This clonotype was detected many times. The CDR3 DNA follows: TGTGCCAGCAGCGTAGGGGTTCTGCCCTTAAGGGAGCAGTACTTC. Its protein is CASSVGVLPLREQYF. This chain connects TRBV9 to TRBJ2-7; D unresolved. This CDR3 is built from 15 residues. CDR1 is SGDLS, CDR2 YYNGEE, per germline. The V gene lost 0 bases and the J gene lost 7 bases, with 17 bases spanning the gap.

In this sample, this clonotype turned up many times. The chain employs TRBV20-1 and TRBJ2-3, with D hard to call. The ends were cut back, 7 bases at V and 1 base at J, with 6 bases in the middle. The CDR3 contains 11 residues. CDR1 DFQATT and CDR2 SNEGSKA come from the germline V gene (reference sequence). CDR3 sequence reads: CSVPRTDTQYF. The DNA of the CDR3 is TGCAGTGTTCCCCGCACAGATACGCAGTATTTT.

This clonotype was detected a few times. CDR3 protein: CASSVTVFSGANVLTF. In nucleotides, the CDR3 is TGTGCCAGCAGTGTGACAGTTTTCTCTGGGGCCAACGTCCTGACTTTC. The V gene is TRBV6-1, the J gene TRBJ2-6; a weak D match, TRBD1 (5 bases). V lost 4 bases to trimming and J lost 0 bases, with 10 bases between them. CDR3 length: 16 residues. CDR1 is MNHNS and CDR2 is SASEGT in the germline V gene.

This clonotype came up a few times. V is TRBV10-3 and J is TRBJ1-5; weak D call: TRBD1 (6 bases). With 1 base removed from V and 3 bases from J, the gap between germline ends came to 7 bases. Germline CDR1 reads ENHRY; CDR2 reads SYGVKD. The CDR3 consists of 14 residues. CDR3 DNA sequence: TGTGCCATCAGTGAGTGGACAGACAATCAGCCCCAGCATTTT. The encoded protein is CAISEWTDNQPQHF.

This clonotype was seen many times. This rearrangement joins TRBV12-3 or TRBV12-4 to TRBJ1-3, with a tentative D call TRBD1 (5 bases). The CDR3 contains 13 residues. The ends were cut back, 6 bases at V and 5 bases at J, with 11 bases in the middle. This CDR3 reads CASSMGTRNTIYF. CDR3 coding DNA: TGTGCCAGCAGCATGGGGACGCGAAACACCATATATTTT.

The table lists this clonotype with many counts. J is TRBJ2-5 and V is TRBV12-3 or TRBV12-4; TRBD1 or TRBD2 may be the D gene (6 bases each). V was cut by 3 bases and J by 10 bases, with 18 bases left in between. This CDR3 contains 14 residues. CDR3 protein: CASSLVLEGGSQYF. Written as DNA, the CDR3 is TGTGCCAGCAGTTTGGTATTGGAAGGGGGGAGCCAGTACTTC.